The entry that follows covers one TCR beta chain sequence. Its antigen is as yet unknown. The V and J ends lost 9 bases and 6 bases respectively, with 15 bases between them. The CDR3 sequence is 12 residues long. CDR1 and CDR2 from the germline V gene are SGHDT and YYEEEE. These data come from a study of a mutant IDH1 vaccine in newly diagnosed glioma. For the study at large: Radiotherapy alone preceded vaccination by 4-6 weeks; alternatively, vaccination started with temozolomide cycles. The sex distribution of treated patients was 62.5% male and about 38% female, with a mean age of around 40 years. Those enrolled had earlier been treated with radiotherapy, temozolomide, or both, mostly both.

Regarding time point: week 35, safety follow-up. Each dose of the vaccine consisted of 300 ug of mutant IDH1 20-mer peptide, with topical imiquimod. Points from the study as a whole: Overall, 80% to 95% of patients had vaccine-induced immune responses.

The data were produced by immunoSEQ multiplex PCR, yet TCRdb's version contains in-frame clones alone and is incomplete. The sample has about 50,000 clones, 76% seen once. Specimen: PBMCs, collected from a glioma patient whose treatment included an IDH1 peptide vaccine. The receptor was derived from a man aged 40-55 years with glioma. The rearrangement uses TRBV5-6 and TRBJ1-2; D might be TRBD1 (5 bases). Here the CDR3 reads CATAGERDGYTF. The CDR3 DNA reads TGTGCCACTGCGGGGGAGCGGGATGGCTACACCTTC.